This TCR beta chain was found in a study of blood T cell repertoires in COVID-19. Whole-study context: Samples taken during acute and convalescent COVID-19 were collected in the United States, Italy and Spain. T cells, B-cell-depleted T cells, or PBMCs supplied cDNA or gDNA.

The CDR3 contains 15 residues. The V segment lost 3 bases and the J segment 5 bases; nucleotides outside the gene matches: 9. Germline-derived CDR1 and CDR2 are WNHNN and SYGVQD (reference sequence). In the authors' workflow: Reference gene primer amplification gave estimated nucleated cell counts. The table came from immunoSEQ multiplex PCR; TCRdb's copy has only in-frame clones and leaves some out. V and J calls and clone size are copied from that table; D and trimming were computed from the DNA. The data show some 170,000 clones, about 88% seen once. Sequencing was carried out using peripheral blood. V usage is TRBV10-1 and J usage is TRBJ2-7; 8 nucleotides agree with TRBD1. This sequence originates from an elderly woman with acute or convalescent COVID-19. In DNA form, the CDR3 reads TGCGCCAGCAGTGACTCCGGGACAGGCTTTGACGAGCAGTACTTC. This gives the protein CASSDSGTGFDEQYF.